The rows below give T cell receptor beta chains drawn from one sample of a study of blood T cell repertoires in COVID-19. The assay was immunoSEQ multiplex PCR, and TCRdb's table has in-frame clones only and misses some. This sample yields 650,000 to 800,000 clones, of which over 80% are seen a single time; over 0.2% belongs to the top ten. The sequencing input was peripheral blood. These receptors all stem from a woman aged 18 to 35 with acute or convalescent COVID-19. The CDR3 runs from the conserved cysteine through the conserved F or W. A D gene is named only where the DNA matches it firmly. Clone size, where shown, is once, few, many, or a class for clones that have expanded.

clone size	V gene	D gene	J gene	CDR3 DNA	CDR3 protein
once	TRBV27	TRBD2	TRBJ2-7	TGTGCCAGCACCCGGGTGGTGGGGGGGGTATACTACGAGCAGTACTTC	CASTRVVGGVYYEQYF
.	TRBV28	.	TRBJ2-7	TGTGCCAGCAGTTTCCCTAGCATTGGCTACGAGCAGTACTTC	CASSFPSIGYEQYF
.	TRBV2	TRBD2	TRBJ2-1	TGTGCCAGCAGTGAGTGGGCTAGCGGGACATACAATGAGCAGTTCTTC	CASSEWASGTYNEQFF
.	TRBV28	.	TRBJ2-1	TGTGCCAGCAGTTTGTCCGATGAGCAGTTCTTC	CASSLSDEQFF
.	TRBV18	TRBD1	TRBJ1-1	TGTGCCAGCTCACCTAGTACAGGGGTAGAAGCTTTCTTT	CASSPSTGVEAFF
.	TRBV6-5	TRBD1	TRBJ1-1	TGTGCCAGCAGTACGAACCGGGACAGGGACACTGAAGCTTTCTTT	CASSTNRDRDTEAFF
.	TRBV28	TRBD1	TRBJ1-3	TGTGCCAGCAGCTCGGGACAGATAGGAAACACCATATATTTT	CASSSGQIGNTIYF
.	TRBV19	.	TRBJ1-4	TGTGCCAGTAGTGGGGCTTTCGGAGCAACTAATGAAAAACTGTTTTTT	CASSGAFGATNEKLFF
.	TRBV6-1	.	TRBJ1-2	TGTGCCAGCAGTGAAGAGACTACCTATGGCTACACCTTC	CASSEETTYGYTF
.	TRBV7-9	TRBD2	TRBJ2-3	TGTGCCAGCAGCTTACTAGCGGGGGGGCCGGATACGCAGTATTTT	CASSLLAGGPDTQYF
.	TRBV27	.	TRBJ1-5	TGTGCCAGCAGTTTACGAGGGCAGCCCCAGCATTTT	CASSLRGQPQHF
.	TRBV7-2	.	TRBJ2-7	TGTGCCAGCAGCTTAAAAATACTGTCCTACGAGCAGTACTTC	CASSLKILSYEQYF
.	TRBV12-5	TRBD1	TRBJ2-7	TGTGCTAGTGGTTTGGCACCGGACAGGGGCCCTCACGAGCAGTACTTC	CASGLAPDRGPHEQYF
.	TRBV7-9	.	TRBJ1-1	TGTGCCAGCAGCTTAGTCGGAGGAGCCGTCAAGAACACTGAAGCTTTCTTT	CASSLVGGAVKNTEAFF
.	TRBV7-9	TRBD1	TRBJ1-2	TGTGCCAGCAGCCCTCCGGGACAGCTAATCTATGGCTACACCTTC	CASSPPGQLIYGYTF
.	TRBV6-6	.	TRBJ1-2	TGTGCCAGCGGCCAGGGGACGGCTAACTATGGCTACACCTTC	CASGQGTANYGYTF
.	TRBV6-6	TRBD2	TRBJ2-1	TGTGCCAGCAGCCACTTCGGGGGGGGGTTAGCCGGTGAGCAGTTCTTC	CASSHFGGGLAGEQFF
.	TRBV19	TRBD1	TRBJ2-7	TGTGCCAGTAGTATCGGGACAGGGGGTTACGAGCAGTACTTC	CASSIGTGGYEQYF
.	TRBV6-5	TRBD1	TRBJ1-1	TGTGCCAGCAGTTCGAACAGGGGCAACACTGAAGCTTTCTTT	CASSSNRGNTEAFF
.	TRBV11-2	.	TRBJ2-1	TGTGCCAGCAGCTTAGTGAAGGGGCGCAACAATGAGCAGTTCTTC	CASSLVKGRNNEQFF
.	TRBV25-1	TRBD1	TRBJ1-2	TGTGCCAGCAGTGGCCGACAGGGGAATGGCTACACCTTC	CASSGRQGNGYTF
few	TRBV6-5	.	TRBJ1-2	TGTGCCAGCGAGACAGGTCAACATGGCTACACCTTC	CASETGQHGYTF
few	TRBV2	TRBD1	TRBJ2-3	TGTGCCGGAAGGACAGGGACAGCCACAGATACGCAGTATTTT	CAGRTGTATDTQYF